Detailed here is one T cell receptor (beta chain). Many counts were recorded for this clonotype. Its specific antigen is unknown. One base away there is no much larger clone; base qualities are not given. Its CDR3 holds 16 amino acids, cysteine through phenylalanine. The read is trimmed to its CDR3 DNA, 48 bases read in frame from base 1. CDR1 is given as MNHNS and CDR2 as SASEGT, both from the germline V gene. Trimming removed 6 bases from V and 0 bases from J, leaving 15 bases between the germline ends. Amplification of TCR beta CDR3 regions was carried out from RNA transcripts. For the first round of RT-PCR on the TCR CDR3, the HTBI primer set was used together with the Qiagen OneStep RT-PCR kit. The libraries were constructed in a second round of multiplex PCR and then size-selected and purified. Libraries were sequenced paired-end with 100 bp reads on an Illumina HiSeq2000. In the authors' own workflow: SOAPnuke was used to process the raw data, throwing out any read that contained adapters or uncalled bases, had a mean Phred below 15, or lacked an exact constant-primer or identifier match. High-quality paired reads were merged with COPE v1.2.5, and unique nucleotide sequences were defined as clonotypes. MiTCR v1.1 was used to align the clonotypes against IMGT TRBV, TRBD and TRBJ reference segments. The analysis included only V-J combinations with a frequency above 0.0001, which together covered roughly 99% of the repertoires. The TCS score was defined as F50 (clonal expansion) divided by E x V (chaos), with BLOSUM62-based TCRdist calculated between CDR3 peptides within each V-J. Welch's t-statistics and random forest reduced several hundred V-J features to some 14, which were used in a naive Bayes classifier (R e1071). TCRdb itself trimmed the public reads at Q25 with fastp, ran MiXCR and retained productive beta chains. Under each unique CDR3 protein, matching rows form one entry showing the most common genes and DNA. The V and J calls reflect TCRdb's pipeline rather than the authors' work. The sample table lists roughly 250,000 distinct CDR3 sequences, approximately 23% of them with a count of one. The top ten clonotypes cover over 55% of the sample.

The data derive from a study of T cells in Graves' hyperthyroidism and ophthalmopathy (dated by TCRdb to the late 2010s). Background for the entire study: Peripheral blood was sampled at the time of initial diagnosis, prior to any treatment. After blood sampling, hyperthyroidism patients were treated with methimazole at a starting dose of 30 mg daily, and ophthalmopathy patients were treated with high-dose intravenous methylprednisolone. For training and testing, the 100 or so patients in the discovery cohort were randomly divided in a 7:3 ratio. The paper reports TCR Vbeta CDR3 sequencing of about 140 peripheral blood samples: some 44 ophthalmopathy, roughly 74 hyperthyroidism and approximately 17 progressor patients. Prospective prediction of ophthalmopathy was tested in an independent validation cohort of approximately 19 hyperthyroidism patients and 15 to 17 patients who later progressed to ophthalmopathy. A discovery cohort of about 96 patients, 43 with Graves' ophthalmopathy and roughly 59 with stable Graves' hyperthyroidism, was used to find distinguishing TCR V-J signatures. The study also compared thyroid tissue and blood T-cell repertoires from five or six Graves' hyperthyroidism patients.

Results and caveats for the whole study, not just this receptor: Sample size was not statistically predetermined, and blinding of investigators to group allocation was not performed. A 13 V-J signature model separated ophthalmopathy from stable hyperthyroidism, with around 91% sensitivity and 81% to 82% specificity in cross-validation and 80%/75% in testing. Blood samples also contained most of the expanded thyroid clonotypes (frequency above 0.001), which suggests that blood repertoires may reflect thyroid immune responses. In validation, the model predicted progression to ophthalmopathy a median of about 6.8 months before onset, with approximately 68% sensitivity and 72.22% specificity.

Ophthalmopathy patients had moderately to severely active disease, with a Clinical Activity Score of 3 or more, a NOSPECS grade of 4 or more, and a disease duration of less than 3 months. The study excluded patients with uncontrolled infections, other autoimmune diseases, pregnancy or lactation. Diagnoses were based on clinical symptoms, serum thyroxine and TRAb, thyroid ultrasound and orbital computed tomography. PBMCs were isolated from approximately 10 ml of fresh peripheral blood by Ficoll-Paque density gradient centrifugation. Trizol reagent was used to extract total RNA, and RNA quality was then checked on an Agilent 2100 Bioanalyzer.

The sequence joins TRBV6-1 to TRBJ2-1, with the D gene uncertain. Sequencing was performed on blood. The sequence was collected from a young man with Graves' ophthalmopathy. The CDR3 in this case is CASRPPLPSSYNEQFF. The nucleotide sequence reads TGTGCCAGCAGGCCACCTCTCCCGAGCTCCTACAATGAGCAGTTCTTC.